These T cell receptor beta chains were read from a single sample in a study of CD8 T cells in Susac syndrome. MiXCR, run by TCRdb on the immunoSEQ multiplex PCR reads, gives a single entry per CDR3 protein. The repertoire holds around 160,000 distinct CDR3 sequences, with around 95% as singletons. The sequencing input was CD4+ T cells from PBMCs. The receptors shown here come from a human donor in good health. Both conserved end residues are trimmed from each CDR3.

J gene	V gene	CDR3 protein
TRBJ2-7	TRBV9	ASSVEPSYEQY
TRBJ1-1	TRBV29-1	SVSPRSGWGILAF
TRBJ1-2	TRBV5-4	ASSPDRANYGYT
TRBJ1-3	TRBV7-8	ASSPGLAGNTIY
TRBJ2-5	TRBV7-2	ASSLPGPWETQY
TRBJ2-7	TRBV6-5	ASSETATSYEQY
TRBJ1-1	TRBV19	ASSRDRARNTEAF
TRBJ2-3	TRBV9	ASSVGGTSTLSDTQY
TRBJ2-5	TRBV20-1	SASRGTGGETQY
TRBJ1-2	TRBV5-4	ASTLGGQEYRGYT
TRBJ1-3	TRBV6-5	ATQGGSSGNTIY
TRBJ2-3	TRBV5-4	ASSLPTSISNTDTQY
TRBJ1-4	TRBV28	ASSLGGGNEKLF
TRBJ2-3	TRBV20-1	SAPGGADTQY
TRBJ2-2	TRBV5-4	ASTRGGRGWTGELF
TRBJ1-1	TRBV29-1	SAEGATEAF
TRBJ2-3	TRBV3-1	ASSLLLTGTTTDTQY
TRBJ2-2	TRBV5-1	ASSRLAGSGELF
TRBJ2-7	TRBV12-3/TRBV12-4	ASSFPAGQGHYEQY
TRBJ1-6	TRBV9	ASSGTSESSPLH
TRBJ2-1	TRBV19	ASRPGGRSEQF
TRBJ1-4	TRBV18	ASSPSVATNEKLF
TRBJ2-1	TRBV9	ASSVDPKGNEQF
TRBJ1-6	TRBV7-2	ASSLEGQGYNSPLH
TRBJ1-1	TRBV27	ASSLGSEVNTEAF
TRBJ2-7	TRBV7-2	ASSSDLAGSYEQY
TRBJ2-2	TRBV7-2	ASSLFSGGNTGELF
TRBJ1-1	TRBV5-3	ARSFTVTGAGGTEAF
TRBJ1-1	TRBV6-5	ASSRDRTRNEAF
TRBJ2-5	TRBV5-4	ASSSLAGGLDETQY
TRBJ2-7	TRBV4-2	ASSQDWTDRGREQY
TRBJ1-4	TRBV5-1	ASRSGTANEKLF
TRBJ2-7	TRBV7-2	ASSSVDRAYEQY
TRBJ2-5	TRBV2	ASRPLQGPGETQY
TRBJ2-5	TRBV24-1	ATSEGVGETQY
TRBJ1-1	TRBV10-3	AISESPRTGTEAF
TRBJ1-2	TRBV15	ATSRDDYGYT
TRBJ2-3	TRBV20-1	SARDVAGRTDTQY
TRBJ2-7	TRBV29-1	SGRVRYEQY
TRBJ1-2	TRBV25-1	ASSELESYGYT
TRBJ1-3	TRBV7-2	ASSLGAASGNTIY
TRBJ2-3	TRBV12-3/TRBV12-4	AGSPRAVTDTQY
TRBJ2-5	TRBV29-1	SVVPGGYQETQY
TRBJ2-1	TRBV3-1	ASSPSGGAEYNEQF
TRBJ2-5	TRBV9	ASSQFTATYGTQY
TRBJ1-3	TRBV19	ASSIERTRGNTIY
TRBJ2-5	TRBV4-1	ASSPERSGRETQY
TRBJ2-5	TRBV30	AWSPFGPGGLETQY
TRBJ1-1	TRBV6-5	ASTSPGQAPEAF
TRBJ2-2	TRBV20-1	SANLRFANTGELF
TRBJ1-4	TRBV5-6	ASSLALTTNEKLF
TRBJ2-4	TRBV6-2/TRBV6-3	ASSDGTGGMVHIQY
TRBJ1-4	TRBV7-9	ASSLARGPKNEKLF
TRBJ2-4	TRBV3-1	ASSQNSQGNIQY
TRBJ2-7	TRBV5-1	ASSSIGQPYEQY
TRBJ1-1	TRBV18	ASSLGQGSVGTEAF
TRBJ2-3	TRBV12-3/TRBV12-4	ASRPGTSFSGDTDTQY
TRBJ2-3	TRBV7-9	ASTLSAVVRDTQY
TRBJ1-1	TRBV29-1	SARTGVITEAF